This T cell receptor (beta chain) was recovered during a study of blood T cell repertoires in COVID-19. Overall study context: Some COVID-19 samples were acute and others convalescent; all came from the United States, Italy and Spain. T cells, B-cell-depleted T cells, or PBMCs supplied cDNA or gDNA.

Per the study methods: Estimation of nucleated cell counts relied on the amplification of reference gene primers. Sequencing used immunoSEQ multiplex PCR; TCRdb keeps in-frame clones, though not all of them. The V and J calls and clone size come from that table; D and trimming were worked out from the DNA. Of roughly 250,000 clones in the sample, around 89% were seen once. CDR1 is SEHNR and CDR2 is FQNEAQ in the germline V gene (reference sequence). There are 12 residues in the CDR3. Details on this clone: The junction and the germline gene differ at one end; a read error may be behind it.

The chain uses TRBV7-9 and TRBJ1-2; tentatively, D is TRBD1 (6 bases). The specimen was peripheral blood. The receptor comes from a young man with acute or convalescent COVID-19. CDR3 sequence: CASSVAGMDSSF. The CDR3 DNA follows: TGTGCCAGCAGCGTGGCTGGTATGGACAGCTCCTTC.